This paragraph reports one T cell receptor beta chain. The junction does not match germline at one end; this may be a read error. The data stem from a study of blood T cell repertoires in COVID-19. The repertoire was sequenced with immunoSEQ multiplex PCR; TCRdb's copy has only in-frame clones and lacks some. The table records about 130,000 clones, 75% to 85% of them present only once. Looked up from germline, CDR1 is SQVTM and CDR2 is ANQGSEA. The CDR3 extends over 10 amino acids. The sequence was collected from a man aged 40-55 years with active or convalescent COVID-19. Sequencing used peripheral blood. This chain uses TRBV29-1 with TRBJ2-1, with unresolved D. CDR3: CSVSHNEQFF. As DNA, the CDR3 is TGCAGCGTCTCCCACAATGAGCAGTTCTTC.